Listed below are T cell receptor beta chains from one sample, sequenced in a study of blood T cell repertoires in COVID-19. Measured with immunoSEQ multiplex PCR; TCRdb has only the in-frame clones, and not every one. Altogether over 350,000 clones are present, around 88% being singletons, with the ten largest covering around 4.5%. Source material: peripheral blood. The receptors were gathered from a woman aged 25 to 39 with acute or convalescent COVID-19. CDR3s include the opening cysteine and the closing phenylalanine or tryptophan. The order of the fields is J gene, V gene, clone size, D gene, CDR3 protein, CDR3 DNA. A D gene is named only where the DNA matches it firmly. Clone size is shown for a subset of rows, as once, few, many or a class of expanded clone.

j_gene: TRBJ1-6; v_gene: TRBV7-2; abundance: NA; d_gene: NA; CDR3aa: CASSLNLSPLHF; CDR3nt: TGTGCCAGCAGCTTAAACCTATCACCCCTCCACTTT
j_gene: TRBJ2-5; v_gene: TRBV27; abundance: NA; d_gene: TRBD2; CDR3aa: CASSKIGSGGQETQYF; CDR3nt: TGTGCCAGCAGCAAAATAGGCAGCGGGGGGCAAGAGACCCAGTACTTC
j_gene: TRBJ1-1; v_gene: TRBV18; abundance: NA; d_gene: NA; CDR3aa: CASSPPAGETEAFF; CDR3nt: TGTGCCAGCTCACCACCGGCAGGGGAGACTGAAGCTTTCTTT
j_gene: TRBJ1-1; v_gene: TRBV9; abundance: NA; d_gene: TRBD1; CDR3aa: CASSPRQGALDTEAFF; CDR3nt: TGTGCCAGCAGCCCGCGACAGGGGGCGCTGGATACTGAAGCTTTCTTT
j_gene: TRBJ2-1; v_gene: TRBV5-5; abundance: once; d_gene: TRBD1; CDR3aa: CASSTDRGPGFYNEQFF; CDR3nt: TGTGCCAGCAGCACGGACAGGGGGCCTGGCTTTTACAATGAGCAGTTCTTC
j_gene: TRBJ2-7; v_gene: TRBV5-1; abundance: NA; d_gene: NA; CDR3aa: CASTPTGTDYEGQYF; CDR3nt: TGCGCCAGCACCCCCACCGGGACTGACTACGAAGGGCAGTACTTC
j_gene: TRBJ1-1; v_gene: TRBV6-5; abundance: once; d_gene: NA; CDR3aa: CASSTLEGDEAFF; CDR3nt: TGTGCCAGCAGTACCCTAGAGGGAGATGAAGCTTTCTTT
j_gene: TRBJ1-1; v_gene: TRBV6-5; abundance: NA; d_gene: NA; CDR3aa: CASSSGAVTEAFF; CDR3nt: TGTGCCAGCAGTAGTGGCGCGGTCACTGAAGCTTTCTTT
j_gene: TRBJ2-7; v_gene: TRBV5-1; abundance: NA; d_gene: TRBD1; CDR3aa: CASILTGTVKGTRPSYEQYF; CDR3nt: TGCGCCAGCATCTTAACCGGGACAGTCAAAGGGACGAGGCCTTCCTACGAGCAGTACTTC
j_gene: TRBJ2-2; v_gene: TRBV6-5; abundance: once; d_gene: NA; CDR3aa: CASRDPTNRAGELFF; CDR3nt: TGTGCCAGCAGAGACCCTACCAACAGGGCCGGGGAGCTGTTTTTT
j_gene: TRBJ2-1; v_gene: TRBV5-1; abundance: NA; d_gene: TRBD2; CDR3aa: CASGLAGVNNEQFF; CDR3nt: TGCGCCAGCGGACTAGCGGGGGTGAACAATGAGCAGTTCTTC
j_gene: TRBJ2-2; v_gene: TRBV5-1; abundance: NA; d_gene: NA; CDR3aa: CASSFGTNTGELFF; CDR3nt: TGCGCCAGCAGCTTTGGCACAAACACCGGGGAGCTGTTTTTT
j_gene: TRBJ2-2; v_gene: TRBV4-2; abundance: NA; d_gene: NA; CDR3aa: CASSQVLGGSTGELFF; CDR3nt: TGTGCCAGCAGCCAAGTTTTGGGGGGAAGCACCGGGGAGCTGTTTTTT
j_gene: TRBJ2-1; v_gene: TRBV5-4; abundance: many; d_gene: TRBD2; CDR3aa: CASSLELAGLDEQFF; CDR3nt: TGTGCCAGCAGCTTGGAACTAGCGGGGCTGGATGAGCAGTTCTTC
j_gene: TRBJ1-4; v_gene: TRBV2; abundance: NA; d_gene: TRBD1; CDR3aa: CASIPGQGARANEKLFF; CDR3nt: TGTGCCAGCATCCCGGGACAGGGGGCGCGGGCTAATGAAAAACTGTTTTTT
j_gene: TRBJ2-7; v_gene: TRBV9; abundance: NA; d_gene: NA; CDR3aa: CASSVGRGSVAYEQYF; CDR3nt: TGTGCCAGCAGCGTAGGGAGGGGTTCAGTCGCCTACGAGCAGTACTTC
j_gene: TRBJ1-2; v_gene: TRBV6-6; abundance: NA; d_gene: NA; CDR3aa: CASSYSAGVDGYTF; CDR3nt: TGTGCCAGCAGTTACTCTGCAGGGGTGGATGGCTACACCTTC
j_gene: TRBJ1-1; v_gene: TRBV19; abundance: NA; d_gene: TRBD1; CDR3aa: CASSIPGTGALNTEAFF; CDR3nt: TGTGCCAGTAGTATCCCAGGGACAGGGGCGCTGAACACTGAAGCTTTCTTT
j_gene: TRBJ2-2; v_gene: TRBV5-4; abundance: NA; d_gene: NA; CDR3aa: CASSLQNTGELFF; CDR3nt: TGTGCCAGCAGCTTACAAAACACCGGGGAGCTGTTTTTT
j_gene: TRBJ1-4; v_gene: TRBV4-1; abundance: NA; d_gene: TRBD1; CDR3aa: CASSPSGGTVGEKLFF; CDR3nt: TGCGCCAGCAGCCCCTCAGGAGGGACAGTGGGAGAAAAACTGTTTTTT
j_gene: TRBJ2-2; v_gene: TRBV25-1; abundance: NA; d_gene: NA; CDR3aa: CASSEGSHGELFF; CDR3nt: TGTGCCAGCAGTGAAGGCAGTCACGGGGAGCTGTTTTTT
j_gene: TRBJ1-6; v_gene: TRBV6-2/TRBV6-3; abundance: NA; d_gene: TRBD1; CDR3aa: CASSYAGQGVSPLHF; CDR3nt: TGTGCCAGCAGTTACGCTGGACAGGGAGTTTCACCCCTCCACTTT
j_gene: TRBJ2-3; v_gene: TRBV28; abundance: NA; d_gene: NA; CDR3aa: CASSLGYPGGPDTQYF; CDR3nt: TGTGCCAGCAGTTTGGGGTACCCAGGGGGGCCAGATACGCAGTATTTT
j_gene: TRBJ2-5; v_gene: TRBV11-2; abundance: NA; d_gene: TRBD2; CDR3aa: CASSLGVNAGGKETQYF; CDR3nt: TGTGCCAGCAGCTTAGGGGTGAATGCGGGGGGGAAAGAGACCCAGTACTTC
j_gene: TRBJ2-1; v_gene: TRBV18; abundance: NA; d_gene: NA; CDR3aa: CASSPGHNNEQFF; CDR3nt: TGTGCCAGCTCACCGGGCCACAACAATGAGCAGTTCTTC
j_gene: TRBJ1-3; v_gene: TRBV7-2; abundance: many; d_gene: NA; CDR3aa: CASSLVPGDGNTIYF; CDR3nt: TGTGCCAGCAGCTTAGTCCCAGGGGATGGAAACACCATATATTTT
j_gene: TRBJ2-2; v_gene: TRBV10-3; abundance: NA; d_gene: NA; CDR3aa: CAISDQGGGELFF; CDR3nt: TGTGCCATCAGTGATCAGGGGGGAGGGGAGCTGTTTTTT
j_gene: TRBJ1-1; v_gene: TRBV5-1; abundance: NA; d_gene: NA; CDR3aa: CASSLDADLGTEAFF; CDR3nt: TGCGCCAGCAGCTTGGATGCGGATTTGGGCACTGAAGCTTTCTTT
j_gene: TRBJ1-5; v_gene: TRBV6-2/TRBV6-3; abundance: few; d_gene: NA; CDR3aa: CASSYGRGLSNQPQHF; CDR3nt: TGTGCCAGCAGTTATGGGAGAGGGTTAAGCAATCAGCCCCAGCATTTT
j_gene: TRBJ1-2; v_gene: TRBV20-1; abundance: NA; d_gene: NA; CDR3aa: CSARSYYGYTF; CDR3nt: TGCAGTGCTAGGTCCTATTATGGCTACACCTTC
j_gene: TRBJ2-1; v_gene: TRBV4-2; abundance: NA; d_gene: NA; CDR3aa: CASAEVGGPIYEQFF; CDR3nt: TGTGCCAGCGCGGAGGTGGGGGGGCCTATCTATGAGCAGTTCTTC
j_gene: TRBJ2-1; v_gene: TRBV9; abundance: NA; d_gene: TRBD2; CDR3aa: CASSAGTSGGQRDNEQFF; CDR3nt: TGTGCCAGCAGCGCCGGGACTAGCGGGGGGCAAAGAGACAATGAGCAGTTCTTC
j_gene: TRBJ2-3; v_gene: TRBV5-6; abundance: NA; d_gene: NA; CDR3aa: CASSAPATRGVPTDTQYF; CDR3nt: TGTGCCAGCAGCGCCCCCGCTACTCGCGGGGTCCCCACAGATACGCAGTATTTT
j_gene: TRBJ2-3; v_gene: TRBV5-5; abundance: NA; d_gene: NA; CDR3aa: CASSPGNGTPTDTDTQYF; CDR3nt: TGTGCCAGCAGCCCAGGTAATGGGACACCAACAGACACAGATACGCAGTATTTT
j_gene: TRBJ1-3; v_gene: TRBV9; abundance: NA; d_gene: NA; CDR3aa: CASRSGNTIYF; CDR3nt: TGTGCCAGCCGGAGCGGAAACACCATATATTTT
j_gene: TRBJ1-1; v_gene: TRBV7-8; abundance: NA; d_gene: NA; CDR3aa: CASRPWTDYTEAFF; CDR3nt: TGTGCCAGCAGGCCCTGGACGGACTACACTGAAGCTTTCTTT
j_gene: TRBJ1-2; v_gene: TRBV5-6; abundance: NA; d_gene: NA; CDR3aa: CASSFPGYGYTF; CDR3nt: TGTGCCAGCAGCTTCCCAGGGTATGGCTACACCTTC
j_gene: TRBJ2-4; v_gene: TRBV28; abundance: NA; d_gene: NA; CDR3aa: CASSGGGRGPAKNIQYF; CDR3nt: TGTGCCAGCAGCGGCGGTGGGCGGGGGCCCGCCAAAAACATTCAGTACTTC
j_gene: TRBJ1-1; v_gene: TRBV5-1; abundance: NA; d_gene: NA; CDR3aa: CASSLLGRDRINTEAFF; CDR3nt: TGCGCCAGCAGCTTGTTAGGTCGAGACAGGATCAACACTGAAGCTTTCTTT
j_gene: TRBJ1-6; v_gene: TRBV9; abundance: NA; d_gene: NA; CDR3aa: CASSLPGSPLHF; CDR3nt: TGTGCCAGCAGCCTCCCCGGTTCACCCCTCCACTTT
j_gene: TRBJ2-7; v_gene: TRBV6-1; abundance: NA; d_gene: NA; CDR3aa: CASSEGRGSSYEQYF; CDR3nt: TGTGCCAGCAGTGAAGGGCGGGGCAGCTCCTACGAGCAGTACTTC
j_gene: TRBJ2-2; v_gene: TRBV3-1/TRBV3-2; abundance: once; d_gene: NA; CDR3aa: CASSQGVGELFF; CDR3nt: TGTGCCAGCAGCCAAGGAGTCGGGGAGCTGTTTTTT
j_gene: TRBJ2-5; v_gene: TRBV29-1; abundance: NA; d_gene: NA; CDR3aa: CSVLRGSAETQYF; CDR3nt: TGCAGCGTTTTAAGGGGATCCGCAGAGACCCAGTACTTC
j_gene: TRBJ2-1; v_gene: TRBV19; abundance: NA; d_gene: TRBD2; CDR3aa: CASGPGGYNEQFF; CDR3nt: TGTGCCAGTGGACCGGGAGGATACAATGAGCAGTTCTTC
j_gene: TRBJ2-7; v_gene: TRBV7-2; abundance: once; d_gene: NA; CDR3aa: CASSAVTGISYEQYF; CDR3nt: TGTGCCAGCAGCGCCGTTACAGGGATATCCTACGAGCAGTACTTC
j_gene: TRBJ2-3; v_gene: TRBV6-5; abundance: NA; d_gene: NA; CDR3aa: CASSIGTIGPDTQYF; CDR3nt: TGTGCCAGCAGTATCGGGACAATCGGACCAGATACGCAGTATTTT
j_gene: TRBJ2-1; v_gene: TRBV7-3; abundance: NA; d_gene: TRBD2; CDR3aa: CASSPMGGGYNEQFF; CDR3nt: TGTGCCAGCAGCCCAATGGGGGGGGGCTACAATGAGCAGTTCTTC
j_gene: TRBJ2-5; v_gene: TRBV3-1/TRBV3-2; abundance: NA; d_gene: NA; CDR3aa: CASSQESGVWGQETQYF; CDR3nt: TGTGCCAGCAGCCAAGAATCAGGGGTCTGGGGCCAAGAGACCCAGTACTTC
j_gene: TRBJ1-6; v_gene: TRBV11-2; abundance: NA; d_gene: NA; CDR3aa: CASSKIQGSYNSPLHF; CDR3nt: TGTGCCAGCAGCAAAATACAGGGATCCTATAATTCACCCCTCCACTTT
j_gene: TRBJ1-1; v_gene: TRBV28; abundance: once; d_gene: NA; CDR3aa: CASGRTFF; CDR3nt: TGTGCCAGTGGGCGAACTTTCTTT
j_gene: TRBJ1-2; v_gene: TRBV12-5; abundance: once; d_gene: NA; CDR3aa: CASGLGNPGTNYGYTF; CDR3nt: TGTGCTAGTGGTTTGGGCAACCCAGGGACTAACTATGGCTACACCTTC
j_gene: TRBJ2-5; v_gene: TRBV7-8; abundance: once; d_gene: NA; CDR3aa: CASSLNRVGQETQYF; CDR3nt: TGTGCCAGCAGCTTGAACAGGGTTGGCCAAGAGACCCAGTACTTC
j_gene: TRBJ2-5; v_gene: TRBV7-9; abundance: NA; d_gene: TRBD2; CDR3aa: CASSYGRAGDQYF; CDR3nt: TGTGCCAGCAGCTACGGCCGAGCGGGGGACCAGTACTTC
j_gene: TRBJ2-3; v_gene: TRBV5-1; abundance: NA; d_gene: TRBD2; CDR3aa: CASSSGGGDTQYF; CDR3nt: TGCGCCAGCAGCTCGGGAGGGGGTGATACGCAGTATTTT
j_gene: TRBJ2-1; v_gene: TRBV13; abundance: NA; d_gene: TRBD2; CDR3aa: CASSFLAGGRNEQFF; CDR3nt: TGTGCCAGCAGCTTTCTAGCGGGGGGGCGCAATGAGCAGTTCTTC
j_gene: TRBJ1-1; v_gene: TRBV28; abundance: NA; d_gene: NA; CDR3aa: CASSQIGFAVRGTEAFF; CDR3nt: TGTGCCAGCAGTCAAATAGGGTTCGCAGTCCGGGGCACTGAAGCTTTCTTT
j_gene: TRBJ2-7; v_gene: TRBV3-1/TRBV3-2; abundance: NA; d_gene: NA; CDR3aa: CASSQDRGPRPYEQYF; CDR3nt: TGTGCCAGCAGCCAAGATAGAGGTCCTCGACCCTACGAGCAGTACTTC